This T cell receptor (beta chain) was sequenced in a study of regulatory T cells in long-lasting Graves disease. General study results and limits: Persistent patients shared 2,700 or so public clonotypes among themselves. Newly diagnosed patients shared fewer, at 900 to 1,000.

The CDR3 runs 13 residues. Germline CDR1 LGHDT, CDR2 YNNKEL (reference sequence). V lost 5 bases to trimming and J lost 4 bases, with 11 bases between them. For TCR beta, libraries came from iRepertoire HTBI primers and Arm-PCR of CDR3 regions. TCRdb re-called the multiplex PCR reads with MiXCR, one entry per CDR3 protein. The sample has hundreds of thousands of distinct CDR3 sequences, 15% to 20% seen once. The table lists this clonotype with many counts. What it recognizes is unknown. Time point meaning: newly diagnosed GD, antithyroid drugs for less than 3 months. The authors made the TCR library using RNA they extracted from PBMCs. This sample was also put to use in a study of T cells in Graves' hyperthyroidism and ophthalmopathy.

This receptor was identified in a woman in her 30s with Graves disease. Sequencing used peripheral blood mononuclear cells (PBMCs), obtained at new diagnosis, from a patient treated with antithyroid drugs. The rearrangement uses TRBV3-1 and TRBJ1-2; weak D call: TRBD1 (6 bases). The CDR3 bases are TGTGCCAGCAGCTTAAAGGGGGTCTATGGCTACACCTTC. Its protein product is CASSLKGVYGYTF. The whole variable domain, filled in from reference TRBV3-1 and TRBJ1-2, reads DTAVSQTPKYLVTQMGNDKSIKCEQNLGHDTMYWYKQDSKKFLKIMFSYNNKELIINETVPNRFSPKSPDKAHLNLHINSLELGDSAVYFCASSLKGVYGYTFGSGTRLTVV.